The clone carrying this T cell receptor beta chain came up many times. Germline CDR1 SGHTA, CDR2 FQGNSA. V was shortened by 2 bases and J by 0 bases, with 10 bases between the two germline ends. This CDR3 region has 15 residues. This sample's time point: newly diagnosed GD, antithyroid drugs for less than 3 months. There was RNA extracted from PBMCs, and the TCR library was made from it. It was American Thyroid Association guidelines that determined Graves' disease diagnosis. In building TCR beta libraries, iRepertoire HTBI primers were used together with Arm-PCR of CDR3 regions. From the multiplex PCR reads, TCRdb called clonotypes with MiXCR, one entry per CDR3 protein. The data hold more than 300,000 distinct CDR3 sequences, with 10% to 15% observed a single time. The sample is drawn from a study of regulatory T cells in long-lasting Graves disease. This sample was shared with a second study, whose subject was T cells in Graves' hyperthyroidism and ophthalmopathy.

The sequenced sample was peripheral blood mononuclear cells (PBMCs), obtained at new diagnosis, from a patient treated with antithyroid drugs. V and J are TRBV7-2 and TRBJ2-5; D possibly uses TRBD1 or TRBD2 (5 bases each). This TCR was sampled from a woman aged 18-30 years with Graves disease. The CDR3 reads CASSLWDGHQETQYF. Here the CDR3 DNA reads TGTGCCAGCAGCTTATGGGACGGACACCAAGAGACCCAGTACTTC.